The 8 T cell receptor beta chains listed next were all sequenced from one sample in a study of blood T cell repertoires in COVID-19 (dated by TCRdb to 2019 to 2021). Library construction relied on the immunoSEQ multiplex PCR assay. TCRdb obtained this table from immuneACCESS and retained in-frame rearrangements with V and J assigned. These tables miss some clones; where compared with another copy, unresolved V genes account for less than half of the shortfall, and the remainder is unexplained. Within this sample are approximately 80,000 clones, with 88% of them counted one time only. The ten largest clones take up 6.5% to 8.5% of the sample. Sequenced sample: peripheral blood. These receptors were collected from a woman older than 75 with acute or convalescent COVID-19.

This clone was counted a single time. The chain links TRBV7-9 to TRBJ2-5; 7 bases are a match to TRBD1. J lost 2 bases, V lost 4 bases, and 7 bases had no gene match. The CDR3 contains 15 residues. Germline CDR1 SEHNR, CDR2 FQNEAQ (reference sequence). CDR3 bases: TGTGCCAGCAGCTGGCCGGGACAGATGCAAGAGACCCAGTACTTC. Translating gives CASSWPGQMQETQYF.

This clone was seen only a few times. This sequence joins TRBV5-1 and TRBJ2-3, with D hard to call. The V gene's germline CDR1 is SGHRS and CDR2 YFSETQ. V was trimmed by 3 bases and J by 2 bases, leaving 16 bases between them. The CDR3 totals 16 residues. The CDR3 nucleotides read TGCGCCAGCAGCTCCCCGACAAGCCAAACCACAGATACGCAGTATTTT. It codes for CASSSPTSQTTDTQYF.

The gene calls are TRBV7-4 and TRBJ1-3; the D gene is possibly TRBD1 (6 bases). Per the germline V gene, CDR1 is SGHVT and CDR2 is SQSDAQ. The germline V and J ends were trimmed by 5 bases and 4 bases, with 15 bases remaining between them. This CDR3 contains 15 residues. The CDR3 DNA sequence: TGTGCCAGCAGCCCATTCAGGGGATCCGGAAACACCATATATTTT. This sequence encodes CASSPFRGSGNTIYF.

CDR3 DNA sequence: TGTGCCAGCTCACCACCGGGGGGGGAATCCTACAATGAGCAGTTCTTC. Translation: CASSPPGGESYNEQFF. The chain combines TRBV18 with TRBJ2-1; 7 bases align to TRBD2. The ends lost 0 bases at V and 1 base at J; junction bases unmatched: 3. The CDR3 length is 16 residues. CDR1 and CDR2 (germline): KGHSH, LQKENI.

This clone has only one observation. The CDR3 spells CASMRGQLDTEAFF. The CDR3 region has the DNA TGTGCCAGTATGAGGGGGCAATTGGACACTGAAGCTTTCTTT. The chain links TRBV19 to TRBJ1-1, with TRBD1 identical over 7 bases. Germline V gene lookup returns CDR1 LNHDA and CDR2 SQIVND (reference sequence). The CDR3 length is 14 residues. After removal of 7 bases from V and 3 bases from J, the junction contained 8 bases not matched to a gene. Full variable domain (outside the CDR3, taken from reference TRBV19 and TRBJ1-1): DGGITQSPKYLFRKEGQNVTLSCEQNLNHDAMYWYRQDPGQGLRLIYYSQIVNDFQKGDIAEGYSVSREKKESFPLTVTSAQKNPTAFYLCASMRGQLDTEAFFGQGTRLTVV.

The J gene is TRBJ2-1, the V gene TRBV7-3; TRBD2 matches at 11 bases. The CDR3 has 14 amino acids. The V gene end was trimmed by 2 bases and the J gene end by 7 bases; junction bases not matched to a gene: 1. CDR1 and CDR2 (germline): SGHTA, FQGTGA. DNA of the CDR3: TGTGCCAGCAGCTTAGGGACTAGCGGAAATGAGCAGTTCTTC. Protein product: CASSLGTSGNEQFF.

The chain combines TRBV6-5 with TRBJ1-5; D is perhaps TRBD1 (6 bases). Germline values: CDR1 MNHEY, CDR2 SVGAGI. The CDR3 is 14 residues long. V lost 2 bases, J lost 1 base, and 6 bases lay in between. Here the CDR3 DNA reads TGTGCCAGCAGTTACACAGGGAGCAATCAGCCCCAGCATTTT. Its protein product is CASSYTGSNQPQHF.

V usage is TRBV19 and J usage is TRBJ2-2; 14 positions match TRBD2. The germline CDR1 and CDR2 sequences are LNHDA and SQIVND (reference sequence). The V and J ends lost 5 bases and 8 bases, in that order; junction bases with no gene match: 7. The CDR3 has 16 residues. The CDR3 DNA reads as TGTGCCAGTAGTGTTCCGGGACTAGCGGGAGCGGGGGAGCTGTTTTTT. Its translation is CASSVPGLAGAGELFF.